Sequencing of this T cell receptor beta chain was carried out in a study of blood T cell repertoires in COVID-19. As for the study in general: The study drew acute and convalescent COVID-19 samples from the United States, Italy and Spain. T cells, B-cell-depleted T cells, or PBMCs supplied cDNA or gDNA.

This CDR3 contains 15 residues. The germline V gene has CDR1 SGHRS and CDR2 YFSETQ. Trimming left V 0 bases short and J 10 bases short, with 14 bases between. Some clones are missing from TCRdb's copy, which holds only in-frame ones; the method was immunoSEQ multiplex PCR. The data hold roughly 120,000 clones, with about 86% observed a single time. The rearrangement joins TRBV5-1 to TRBJ1-6; maybe TRBD1 (5 bases). Sequencing was carried out using peripheral blood. This clonotype originated in a woman between 45 and 60 years old with acute or convalescent COVID-19. Written as DNA, the CDR3 is TGCGCCAGCAGCTTGGAAGGGGTAGGAGGGTCACCCCTCCACTTT. Protein: CASSLEGVGGSPLHF.